A single sample is the source of the 10 T cell receptor beta chains below, sequenced in a study of T cell repertoires in Merkel cell carcinoma. Repertoires were generated with immunoSEQ multiplex PCR, while TCRdb's copy carries only in-frame clones and drops some. This table has some 14,000 clones, roughly 72% appearing once. The source material was tumor tissue. The source of these receptors is an adult with Merkel cell carcinoma.

The V gene is TRBV7-9, the J gene TRBJ2-5; 11 bases agree with TRBD2. Germline trimming cut 4 bases from V and 5 bases from J; bases unmatched to any gene: 6. Germline CDR1 is SEHNR and CDR2 is FQNEAQ (reference sequence). The CDR3 length is 15 residues. Here the CDR3 reads CASSSRLAGNETQYF. The CDR3 bases are TGTGCCAGCAGCTCCCGACTAGCGGGAAATGAGACCCAGTACTTC. The whole variable domain, remainder taken from reference TRBV7-9 and TRBJ2-5, is DTGVSQNPRHKITKRGQNVTFRCDPISEHNRLYWYRQTLGQGPEFLTYFQNEAQLEKSRLLSDRFSAERPKGSFSTLEIQRTEQGDSAMYLCASSSRLAGNETQYFGPGTRLLVL.

This chain connects TRBV6-1 to TRBJ2-7, with a tentative D call TRBD2 (5 bases). The V end lost 2 bases, the J end lost 4 bases, and 6 bases lay between the germline ends. Germline CDR1 reads MNHNS; CDR2 reads SASEGT. This CDR3 contains 12 residues. CDR3 region: CASSETGYEQYF. The CDR3 DNA sequence: TGTGCCAGCAGTGAAACGGGGTACGAGCAGTACTTC.

The chain recombines TRBV19 with TRBJ2-7; TRBD1 matches at 9 bases. With 8 bases clipped from V and 2 bases from J, the junction kept 7 bases outside the gene matches. The CDR3 has 14 amino acids. Per the germline V gene, CDR1 is LNHDA and CDR2 is SQIVND (reference sequence). The chain's CDR3 is CASPKGDRAYEQYF. The DNA of the CDR3 is TGTGCCAGTCCGAAGGGGGACAGGGCCTACGAGCAGTACTTC.

The rearrangement uses TRBV9 and TRBJ2-1; tentatively, D is TRBD2 (7 bases). This CDR3 is 17 amino acids long. Germline lookup yields CDR1 SGDLS and CDR2 YYNGEE. Trimming removed 4 bases from V and 8 bases from J, with 25 bases in between. The CDR3 DNA follows: TGTGCCAGCAGCCCTGGGGGGGGCGGGTATTTCCGCGATGAGCAGTTCTTC. It yields the protein CASSPGGGGYFRDEQFF.

The chain employs TRBV5-6 and TRBJ1-1; 9 nucleotides align to TRBD1. Trimming removed 6 bases from V and 8 bases from J; junction bases left unmatched: 14. CDR3 length equals 15 residues. Germline assignment: CDR1 SGHDT and CDR2 YYEEEE. The chain's CDR3 is CASNVFGTGILEAFF. CDR3 bases: TGTGCCAGCAACGTCTTTGGGACAGGGATATTGGAAGCTTTCTTT.

The J gene is TRBJ1-5, the V gene TRBV5-1, with D uncertain. V lost 0 bases, J lost 4 bases, and 11 bases lay in between. Germline V gives CDR1 SGHRS, CDR2 YFSETQ. This CDR3 is 15 amino acids long. For the CDR3, the DNA is TGCGCCAGCAGCTTGGAGGGAGGAAGGAATCAGCCCCAGCATTTT. Amino acid sequence: CASSLEGGRNQPQHF.

This clone was observed once. The chain has TRBV30 and TRBJ2-3; TRBD2 might be the D (6 bases). Germline values: CDR1 GTSNPN, CDR2 SVGIG (reference sequence). The length of the CDR3 is 13 residues. V lost 0 bases, J lost 4 bases, and 8 bases lay in between. Here the CDR3 DNA reads TGTGCCTGGAGTGTACTAGCTGCAGATACGCAGTATTTT. It codes for CAWSVLAADTQYF.

For this clone: Its ends do not fully match the called genes, so a read error is possible. Other DNA sequences in the sample encode the same CDR3. The chain couples TRBV4-3 to TRBJ1-2, with unresolved D. This CDR3 contains 14 residues. Germline CDR1 and CDR2: LGHNA and YSLEER. CDR3 sequence (DNA): TGCGCCAGCAGCCAAGGAGACTTCAACTATGGTTACACCTTC. As protein: CASSQGDFNYGYTF.

This clone showed up just a few times. The chain carries TRBV19 and TRBJ1-6, with unresolved D. Germline V gene lookup returns CDR1 LNHDA and CDR2 SQIVND (reference sequence). Between the trimmed V and J ends, which lost 7 bases and 5 bases, there was a span of 12 bases. The CDR3 covers 14 residues. The CDR3 DNA reads TGTGCCAGTATAGGCAACCCAAATAATTCACCCCTCCACTTT. Translating gives CASIGNPNNSPLHF. Combining the CDR3 with reference TRBV19 and TRBJ1-6 gives the whole variable domain DGGITQSPKYLFRKEGQNVTLSCEQNLNHDAMYWYRQDPGQGLRLIYYSQIVNDFQKGDIAEGYSVSREKKESFPLTVTSAQKNPTAFYLCASIGNPNNSPLHFGNGTRLTVT.

The chain carries TRBV19 and TRBJ1-1; D is unclear. Germline CDR1 and CDR2: LNHDA and SQIVND (reference sequence). Deletions cut 9 bases from V and 9 bases from J, with 14 bases between. The CDR3 sequence is 11 residues long. Here the CDR3 reads CASARGWKAFF. The CDR3 region has the DNA TGTGCCAGCGCCCGGGGTTGGAAAGCTTTCTTT.